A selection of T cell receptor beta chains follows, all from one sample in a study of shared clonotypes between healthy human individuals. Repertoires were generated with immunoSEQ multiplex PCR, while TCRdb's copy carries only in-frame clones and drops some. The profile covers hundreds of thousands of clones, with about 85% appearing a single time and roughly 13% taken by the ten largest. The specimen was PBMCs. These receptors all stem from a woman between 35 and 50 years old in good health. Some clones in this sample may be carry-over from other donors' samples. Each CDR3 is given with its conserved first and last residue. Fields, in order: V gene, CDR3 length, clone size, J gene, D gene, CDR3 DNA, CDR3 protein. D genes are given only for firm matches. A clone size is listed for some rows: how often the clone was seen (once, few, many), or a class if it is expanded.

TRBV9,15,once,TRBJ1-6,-,TGTGCCAGCAGCGTAGGGGGGGGAGTTAATTCACCCCTCCACTTT,CASSVGGGVNSPLHF
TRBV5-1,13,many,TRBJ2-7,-,TGCGCCAGCAGCTTGTATGGAACCTACGAGCAGTACTTC,CASSLYGTYEQYF
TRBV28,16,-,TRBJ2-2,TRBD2,TGTGCCAGCAGTTCTCTAGCGGAGAAGAACACCGGGGAGCTGTTTTTT,CASSSLAEKNTGELFF
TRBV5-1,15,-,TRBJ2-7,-,TGCGCCAGCAGCTTGGGGGGGGGCGTCCCCTACGAGCAGTACTTC,CASSLGGGVPYEQYF
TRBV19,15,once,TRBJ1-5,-,TGTGCCAGTAGTATCGGGGACGTAGGATATCAGCCCCAGCATTTT,CASSIGDVGYQPQHF
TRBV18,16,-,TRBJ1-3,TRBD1,TGTGCCAGCTCACCGTACCCAGGGGGCCCTGGAAACACCATATATTTT,CASSPYPGGPGNTIYF
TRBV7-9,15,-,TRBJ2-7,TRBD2,TGTGCCAGCAGCCTACTAGCGGGAGGGCCCTACGAGCAGTACTTC,CASSLLAGGPYEQYF
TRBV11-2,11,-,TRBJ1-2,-,TGTGCCAGCAGCTTAGGTTTTGGCTACACCTTC,CASSLGFGYTF
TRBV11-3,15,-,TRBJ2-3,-,TGTGCCAGCAGCTTAGATGGGACTAGCACAGATACGCAGTATTTT,CASSLDGTSTDTQYF
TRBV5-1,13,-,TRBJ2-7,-,TGCGCCAGCAGTCAGGGACAACCCTACGAGCAGTACTTC,CASSQGQPYEQYF
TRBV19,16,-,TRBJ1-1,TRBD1,TGTGCCAGTAGTCCCGACAGGGGGCTTAAGAACACTGAAGCTTTCTTT,CASSPDRGLKNTEAFF
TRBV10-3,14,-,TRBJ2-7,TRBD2,TGTGCCATCAGTGAAGGGACTAGCTTTTACGAGCAGTACTTC,CAISEGTSFYEQYF
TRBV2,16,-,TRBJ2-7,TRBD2,TGTGCCAGCAGTCGACTAGCGGGAGGGAGTTCCTACGAGCAGTACTTC,CASSRLAGGSSYEQYF
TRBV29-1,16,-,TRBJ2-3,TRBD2,TGCAGCGTTGACTCTCTAGCGGGAGTCGGCACAGATACGCAGTATTTT,CSVDSLAGVGTDTQYF
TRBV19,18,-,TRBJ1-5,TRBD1,TGTGCCAGCACCCCTGCCCCCGGGGGACAGAATAGCAATCAGCCCCAGCATTTT,CASTPAPGGQNSNQPQHF
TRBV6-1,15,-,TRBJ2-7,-,TGTGCCAGCACTATCCTCAGGGCAGGGTCGGGCGAGCAGTACTTC,CASTILRAGSGEQYF
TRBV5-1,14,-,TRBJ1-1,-,TGCGCCAGCAGCTTGGCCGGGGGAAACACTGAAGCTTTCTTT,CASSLAGGNTEAFF
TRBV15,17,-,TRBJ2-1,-,TGTGCCACCAGCAGAGATCGAGGTGTCTCCTCCTACAATGAGCAGTTCTTC,CATSRDRGVSSYNEQFF
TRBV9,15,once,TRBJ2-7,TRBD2,TGTGCCAGCAGCGTAGCTCCTAGCGGGAGGAACGAGCAGTACTTC,CASSVAPSGRNEQYF
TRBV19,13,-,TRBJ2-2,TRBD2,TGTGCCAGTAGTACACTAGCGGGCGGGGAGCTGTTTTTT,CASSTLAGGELFF
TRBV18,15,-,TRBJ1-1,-,TGTGCCAGCTCACCACCCGGCAGGGGAGGCACTGAAGCTTTCTTT,CASSPPGRGGTEAFF
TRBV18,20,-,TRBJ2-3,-,TGTGCCAGCTCACCAGTAAGAAGGGACACTAATCCTTCTAGCACAGATACGCAGTATTTT,CASSPVRRDTNPSSTDTQYF
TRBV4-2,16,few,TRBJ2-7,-,TGTGCCAGCAGCCAAGAACGCCCACTCCGAGGCGACGAGCAGTACTTC,CASSQERPLRGDEQYF
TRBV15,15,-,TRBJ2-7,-,TGTGCCACCAGCAGAGATCTGGCGCGGACCTACGAGCAGTACTTC,CATSRDLARTYEQYF
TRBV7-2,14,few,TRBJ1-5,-,TGTGCCAGCAGCACGGGGGCGGTGAATCAGCCCCAGCATTTT,CASSTGAVNQPQHF
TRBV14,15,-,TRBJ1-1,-,TGTGCCAGCAGCCTAGAGGGACAAATGAACACTGAAGCTTTCTTT,CASSLEGQMNTEAFF
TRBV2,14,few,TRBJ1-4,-,TGTGCCAGCAGCGTCAGGGGAGAGGGTGAAAAACTGTTTTTT,CASSVRGEGEKLFF
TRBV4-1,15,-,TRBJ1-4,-,TGCGCCAGCAGCCAAGGAAGGGCAACTAATGAAAAACTGTTTTTT,CASSQGRATNEKLFF
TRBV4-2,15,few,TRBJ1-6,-,TGTGCCAGCAGCCCCGAGACACGGGGTAATTCACCCCTCCACTTT,CASSPETRGNSPLHF
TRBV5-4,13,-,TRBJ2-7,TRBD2,TGTGCCAGCAGCTTGGGCGGGAGATACGAGCAGTACTTC,CASSLGGRYEQYF
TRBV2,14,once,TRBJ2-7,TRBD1,TGTGCCAGCAGAGAACAGGGGGGCCCCTACGAGCAGTACTTC,CASREQGGPYEQYF
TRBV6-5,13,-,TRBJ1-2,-,TGTGCCAGCAGGTCTTCGGCTAACTATGGCTACACCTTC,CASRSSANYGYTF
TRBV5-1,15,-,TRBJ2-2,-,TGCGCCAGCAGCCTTTGGGCTAGTAAGTCCGGGGAGCTGTTTTTT,CASSLWASKSGELFF
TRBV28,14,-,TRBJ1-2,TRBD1,TGTGCCAGCAGTCTGTACGGACAGGTCTATGGCTACACCTTC,CASSLYGQVYGYTF
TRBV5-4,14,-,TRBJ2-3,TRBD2,TGTGCCAGCAGCTTAGGACTAGCGGGAGATACGCAGTATTTT,CASSLGLAGDTQYF
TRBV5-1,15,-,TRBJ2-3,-,TGCGCCAGCAGCTCAGAGACACGAAGCACAGATACGCAGTATTTT,CASSSETRSTDTQYF
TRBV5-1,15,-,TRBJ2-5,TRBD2,TGCGCCAGCAGCTTAGGCCATAGCGGGAAGGAGACCCAGTACTTC,CASSLGHSGKETQYF
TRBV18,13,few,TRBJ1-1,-,TGTGCCAGCTCACCACTGGAGAACACTGAAGCTTTCTTT,CASSPLENTEAFF
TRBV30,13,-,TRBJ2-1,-,TGTGCCTGGAGTCCGGACTACTACAATGAGCAGTTCTTC,CAWSPDYYNEQFF
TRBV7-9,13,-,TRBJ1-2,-,TGTGCCAGCAGCTTAGGAGGTTCACCTGGCTACACCTTC,CASSLGGSPGYTF
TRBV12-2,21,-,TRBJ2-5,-,TGTGCAAGTCGCGCGAGACTAGCGGGAGGAGTTACTCGCGGATACCAAGAGACCCAGTACTTC,CASRARLAGGVTRGYQETQYF
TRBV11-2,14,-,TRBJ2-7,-,TGTGCCAGCAGCTTAGTAATCCGTACCTACGAGCAGTACTTC,CASSLVIRTYEQYF
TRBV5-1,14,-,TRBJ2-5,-,TGCGCCAGCAAGGTGGCAGGGGTGGGAGAGACCCAGTACTTC,CASKVAGVGETQYF